A selection of T cell receptor beta chains follows, all from one sample in a study of cytomegalovirus exposure and HLA in healthy donors. Clones were sequenced by immunoSEQ multiplex PCR, and TCRdb holds only the in-frame ones, with some missing. The data contain some 130,000 clones, over 75% of them singletons. Sequencing used PBMCs. These receptors were obtained from a young man in good health. The CDR3 runs from the conserved cysteine through the conserved F or W. A D gene is named only where the DNA matches it firmly. The size of a clone is reported for some rows only, either as once, few or many, or as a class for expanded clones.

TRBV6-5	few	TRBJ2-3	TRBD2	CASPSGSTDTQYF	TGTGCCAGCCCTAGCGGGAGCACAGATACGCAGTATTTT
TRBV28	few	TRBJ2-5	TRBD1	CASSSPGTGGEVGETQYF	TGTGCCAGCAGTTCCCCCGGGACAGGGGGGGAGGTAGGGGAGACCCAGTACTTC
TRBV6-5	-	TRBJ1-2	-	CASKTDRVDYGYTF	TGTGCCAGCAAAACGGACAGAGTCGACTATGGCTACACCTTC
TRBV7-6	-	TRBJ1-1	-	CASSLGAGGGNTEAFF	TGTGCCAGCAGCTTAGGGGCGGGAGGAGGGAACACTGAAGCTTTCTTT
TRBV27	-	TRBJ1-2	-	CASSFAGYGYTF	TGTGCCAGCAGTTTTGCAGGTTATGGCTACACCTTC
TRBV28	-	TRBJ2-7	TRBD1	CASSLLGGVYEQYF	TGTGCCAGCAGTTTACTAGGGGGCGTGTACGAGCAGTACTTC
TRBV19	many	TRBJ2-7	TRBD1	CASTSGTGLHEQYF	TGTGCCAGTACCTCAGGGACAGGGCTGCACGAGCAGTACTTC
TRBV5-5	-	TRBJ2-1	TRBD2	CASSFRTSGSTDEQFF	TGTGCCAGCAGCTTCCGGACTAGCGGGAGCACCGATGAGCAGTTCTTC
TRBV27	-	TRBJ1-2	-	CASSSLGVRGYTF	TGTGCCAGCAGTTCTTTAGGGGTTCGGGGCTACACCTTC
TRBV19	-	TRBJ1-5	-	CASSRRPSGMNQPQHF	TGTGCCAGTAGTCGTCGACCTAGCGGAATGAATCAGCCCCAGCATTTT
TRBV6-6	-	TRBJ2-3	TRBD1	CASSSPGQGVTDTQYF	TGTGCCAGCAGTAGCCCAGGACAGGGGGTTACAGATACGCAGTATTTT
TRBV19	-	TRBJ2-1	-	CATSYSYNEQFF	TGTGCCACTAGCTACTCCTACAATGAGCAGTTCTTC
TRBV4-3	-	TRBJ2-7	TRBD2	CASSQDLSGAGVGFYEQYF	TGCGCCAGCAGCCAAGATCTCAGCGGGGCGGGGGTGGGTTTCTACGAGCAGTACTTC
TRBV7-9	-	TRBJ2-1	TRBD2	CASSPLLAGSSYNEQFF	TGTGCCAGCAGCCCCCTTCTAGCGGGTTCCTCCTACAATGAGCAGTTCTTC
TRBV19	-	TRBJ2-7	-	CASSWRGGMDYEQYF	TGTGCCAGTAGTTGGAGGGGGGGTATGGACTACGAGCAGTACTTC
TRBV19	-	TRBJ1-2	-	CASSVQGRDDYGYTF	TGTGCCAGTAGTGTACAGGGCAGGGATGACTATGGCTACACCTTC
TRBV27	few	TRBJ2-7	-	CASSFHSLGRGFGEQYF	TGTGCCAGCAGTTTCCACAGTCTAGGGAGGGGGTTTGGGGAGCAGTACTTC
TRBV28	-	TRBJ2-1	-	CASTLGEGSYNEQFF	TGTGCCAGCACCCTGGGCGAGGGATCCTACAATGAGCAGTTCTTC
TRBV5-5	-	TRBJ2-3	TRBD2	CASSSLAGGTDTQYF	TGTGCCAGCAGCTCCTTGGCGGGAGGGACAGATACGCAGTATTTT
TRBV28	-	TRBJ2-1	TRBD2	CASSLPGGIYNEQFF	TGTGCCAGCAGTTTACCGGGGGGAATCTACAATGAGCAGTTCTTC
TRBV2	once	TRBJ1-1	TRBD1	CASSRDRDHMNTEAFF	TGTGCCAGCAGTCGGGACAGAGATCACATGAACACTGAAGCTTTCTTT
TRBV28	once	TRBJ2-7	-	CASTNRARREQYF	TGTGCCAGCACCAACAGGGCTCGCCGCGAGCAGTACTTC
TRBV19	-	TRBJ2-1	-	CASTRDSGWEQFF	TGTGCCAGTACCCGGGACTCAGGATGGGAGCAGTTCTTC
TRBV9	-	TRBJ2-7	TRBD2	CASSAGTNQREQYF	TGTGCCAGCAGCGCCGGGACTAATCAGAGGGAGCAGTACTTC
TRBV11-3	-	TRBJ2-7	TRBD1	CASSPGQGMSYEQYF	TGTGCCAGCAGCCCGGGACAGGGGATGTCCTACGAGCAGTACTTC
TRBV11-3	few	TRBJ2-3	TRBD1	CASSPRVYRGTADTQYF	TGTGCCAGCAGCCCTAGAGTATACAGGGGGACAGCAGATACGCAGTATTTT